A single sample gave rise to the 3 T cell receptor beta chains below, sequenced in a study of T cell responses to AZD1222 COVID-19 vaccine. The assay was immunoSEQ multiplex PCR, and TCRdb's table has in-frame clones only and misses some. The sample carries 95,000 to 100,000 clones, about 89% recorded once. Sequencing used peripheral blood, obtained on day 0 of AZD1222 vaccination. All receptors come from an adult in good health.

The gene calls are TRBV27 and TRBJ2-7, with 11 positions matching TRBD1. The germline gives CDR1 MNHEY, CDR2 SMNVEV (reference sequence). The CDR3 runs to 16 residues. With 6 bases clipped from V and 3 bases from J, the junction kept 10 bases outside the gene matches. The CDR3 nucleotides are TGTGCCAGCAGCCTAGAACCGGGACAGGGGGTCTACGAGCAGTACTTC. This encodes CASSLEPGQGVYEQYF.

The chain couples TRBV9 to TRBJ1-2, with 8 bases aligning to TRBD1. CDR3 length: 13 amino acids. Germline CDR1 is SGDLS and CDR2 is YYNGEE. V lost 4 bases to trimming and J lost 11 bases; unmatched junction nucleotides: 10. For the CDR3, the DNA is TGTGCCAGCAGCCCCCTGACAGGGGTGGGTTACACCTTC. It is translated as CASSPLTGVGYTF.

This sequence joins TRBV18 and TRBJ1-5, with D uncertain. V was trimmed by 3 bases and J by 2 bases, leaving 5 bases between them. The CDR3 runs 13 residues. Per the germline V gene, CDR1 is KGHSH and CDR2 is LQKENI. The CDR3 loop is CASSPDRNQPQHF. CDR3 nucleotide sequence: TGTGCCAGCTCACCGGACCGCAATCAGCCCCAGCATTTT.